These T cell receptor beta chains were read from a single sample in a study of control samples from healthy donors and cancer patients. TCRdb keeps only in-frame clones here, not all; method: immunoSEQ multiplex PCR. Here the sample spans about 73,000 clones, 94% being singletons. Sequenced input: blood. The receptors were gathered from a woman in her thirties or forties in good health. CDR3s include the opening cysteine and the closing phenylalanine or tryptophan. The D gene is left open where the match is weak. Some rows have no size entry. The others give once, few or many, or a class for an expanded clone.

v_gene,abundance,d_gene,j_gene,CDR3aa,CDR3nt
TRBV5-4,-,TRBD1,TRBJ1-2,CASSLIRDRGGYTF,TGTGCCAGCAGCTTGATCCGGGACAGGGGAGGCTACACCTTC
TRBV2,-,-,TRBJ1-2,CASSYPHLLTF,TGTGCCAGCAGCTACCCACACCTATTAACCTTC
TRBV6-5,-,TRBD1,TRBJ1-1,CASSYGDRATWAFF,TGTGCCAGCAGTTATGGGGACAGGGCGACATGGGCTTTCTTT
TRBV7-9,-,-,TRBJ2-5,CASSFTGTNGETQYF,TGTGCCAGCAGCTTTACCGGGACAAATGGAGAGACCCAGTACTTC
TRBV6-6,-,-,TRBJ1-2,CASSYNPAGADGYTF,TGTGCCAGCAGTTATAATCCGGCGGGGGCGGATGGCTACACCTTC
TRBV28,-,-,TRBJ2-2,CASSFGTMDTGELFF,TGTGCCAGCAGTTTCGGGACGATGGATACCGGGGAGCTGTTTTTT
TRBV11-1,few,-,TRBJ2-7,CAGRDRAYEQYF,TGTGCCGGAAGGGACCGCGCCTACGAGCAGTACTTC
TRBV4-1,-,-,TRBJ1-1,CASSRVGGNTEAFF,TGCGCCAGCAGCCGAGTGGGAGGGAACACTGAAGCTTTCTTT
TRBV2,-,-,TRBJ1-6,CASTHSGQSSYNSPLHF,TGTGCCAGCACCCACTCGGGGCAATCCTCCTATAATTCACCCCTCCACTTT
TRBV19,-,-,TRBJ1-2,CASSMTGSNYGYTF,TGTGCCAGTAGTATGACAGGCTCTAACTATGGCTACACCTTC
TRBV4-3,-,TRBD2,TRBJ2-3,CASSQGRGGGDTQYF,TGCGCCAGCAGCCAAGGACGGGGGGGCGGAGATACGCAGTATTTT
TRBV27,-,-,TRBJ1-1,CASSLRMNTEAFF,TGTGCCAGCAGTTTGCGGATGAACACTGAAGCTTTCTTT
TRBV9,once,TRBD2,TRBJ2-3,CASSVDIMVAGTGDTQYF,TGTGCCAGCAGCGTAGATATCATGGTAGCGGGGACGGGAGATACGCAGTATTTT
TRBV12-3/TRBV12-4,few,-,TRBJ2-1,CASSSPVGEQFF,TGTGCCAGCAGTTCCCCGGTTGGTGAGCAGTTCTTC
TRBV7-8,-,TRBD1,TRBJ1-6,CASSPVLTGQGDNSPLHF,TGTGCCAGCAGCCCCGTCCTCACGGGACAGGGGGATAATTCACCCCTCCACTTT
TRBV6-1,-,TRBD2,TRBJ2-1,CASRELAGVLYNEQFF,TGTGCCAGCAGGGAACTAGCGGGAGTTCTCTACAATGAGCAGTTCTTC
TRBV18,-,TRBD1,TRBJ1-3,CASSPRQGPSGNTIYF,TGTGCCAGCTCACCTCGACAGGGGCCCTCTGGAAACACCATATATTTT
TRBV7-9,few,TRBD1,TRBJ2-7,CASSLGWTGGAFHEQYF,TGTGCCAGCAGCTTAGGGTGGACAGGGGGCGCGTTCCACGAGCAGTACTTC
TRBV2,-,-,TRBJ1-2,CASRPRIAGLYGYTF,TGTGCCAGCAGGCCCCGAATCGCAGGGTTATATGGCTACACCTTC
TRBV27,-,-,TRBJ1-3,CASSFWGSHTIYF,TGTGCCAGCAGTTTCTGGGGAAGTCACACCATATATTTT
TRBV6-5,-,-,TRBJ2-7,CASSPREHEQYF,TGTGCCAGCAGCCCAAGGGAACACGAGCAGTACTTC
TRBV4-1,-,TRBD2,TRBJ2-3,CASSQVGRGTDTQYF,TGCGCCAGCAGCCAAGTGGGGAGGGGCACAGATACGCAGTATTTT
TRBV5-1,-,TRBD2,TRBJ2-1,CASSLAPSGTNEQFF,TGCGCCAGCAGCTTGGCCCCTAGCGGGACGAATGAGCAGTTCTTC
TRBV27,-,-,TRBJ1-1,CASSLQGGGGTEAFF,TGTGCCAGCAGTTTACAGGGAGGAGGGGGCACTGAAGCTTTCTTT
TRBV7-6,-,TRBD2,TRBJ2-1,CASSLVSSGRREQFF,TGTGCCAGCAGCTTAGTATCCAGCGGGAGACGCGAGCAGTTCTTC
TRBV7-9,-,-,TRBJ1-1,CASSLITGTTEAFF,TGTGCCAGCAGCTTAATCACAGGGACCACTGAAGCTTTCTTT
TRBV28,-,-,TRBJ2-5,CASRRGLEETQYF,TGTGCCAGCAGGAGAGGTCTGGAGGAGACCCAGTACTTC
TRBV7-9,-,-,TRBJ1-1,CASRPTASNTEAFF,TGTGCCAGCAGACCGACTGCTTCTAACACTGAAGCTTTCTTT
TRBV14,-,-,TRBJ2-1,CASSQGSRVNEQFF,TGTGCCAGCAGCCAAGGCTCACGAGTCAATGAGCAGTTCTTC
TRBV6-4,-,-,TRBJ2-3,CASRPRGPTDTQYF,TGTGCCAGCAGACCGCGGGGGCCCACAGATACGCAGTATTTT
TRBV4-1,-,TRBD2,TRBJ2-7,CASSQSAGDSYEQYF,TGCGCCAGCAGCCAATCGGCGGGAGATTCCTACGAGCAGTACTTC
TRBV28,-,TRBD2,TRBJ2-3,CASLAGGWADTQYF,TGTGCCAGCCTAGCGGGGGGGTGGGCAGATACGCAGTATTTT
TRBV5-1,-,TRBD1,TRBJ1-2,CASSFDRGDGYTF,TGCGCCAGCAGCTTTGACAGGGGAGACGGCTACACCTTC
TRBV19,-,TRBD2,TRBJ2-1,CASSILAGGPGNEQFF,TGTGCCAGTAGTATCTTAGCGGGGGGGCCGGGAAATGAGCAGTTCTTC
TRBV19,-,-,TRBJ2-6,CASSLGYSGANVLTF,TGTGCCAGTAGCCTTGGATATTCTGGGGCCAACGTCCTGACTTTC
TRBV4-3,once,-,TRBJ2-3,CASSQDPPEAHTDTQYF,TGCGCCAGCAGCCAAGATCCCCCCGAGGCGCACACAGATACGCAGTATTTT
TRBV11-2,once,TRBD2,TRBJ2-1,CASSLVILAGSNEQFF,TGTGCCAGCAGCTTAGTAATACTAGCGGGAAGCAATGAGCAGTTCTTC
TRBV24-1,-,-,TRBJ1-2,CATSDPRGGYTF,TGTGCCACCAGTGACCCCAGGGGCGGCTACACCTTC
TRBV30,-,-,TRBJ1-4,CACGGTNEKLFF,TGTGCCTGTGGGGGAACTAATGAAAAACTGTTTTTT
TRBV19,-,-,TRBJ2-1,CASSSDNLGGEQFF,TGTGCCAGTAGTAGCGACAACCTAGGAGGTGAGCAGTTCTTC
TRBV30,-,-,TRBJ1-4,CAWTSRRSTVFNEKLFF,TGTGCCTGGACCAGCAGAAGATCGACAGTTTTTAATGAAAAACTGTTTTTT
TRBV15,-,-,TRBJ2-2,CATSSRRRGDRGAVF,TGTGCCACCAGCAGCCGACGCAGGGGTGACCGGGGAGCTGTTTTT
TRBV10-3,-,-,TRBJ2-1,CAISARETTYNEQFF,TGTGCCATCAGCGCGCGTGAGACTACCTACAATGAGCAGTTCTTC